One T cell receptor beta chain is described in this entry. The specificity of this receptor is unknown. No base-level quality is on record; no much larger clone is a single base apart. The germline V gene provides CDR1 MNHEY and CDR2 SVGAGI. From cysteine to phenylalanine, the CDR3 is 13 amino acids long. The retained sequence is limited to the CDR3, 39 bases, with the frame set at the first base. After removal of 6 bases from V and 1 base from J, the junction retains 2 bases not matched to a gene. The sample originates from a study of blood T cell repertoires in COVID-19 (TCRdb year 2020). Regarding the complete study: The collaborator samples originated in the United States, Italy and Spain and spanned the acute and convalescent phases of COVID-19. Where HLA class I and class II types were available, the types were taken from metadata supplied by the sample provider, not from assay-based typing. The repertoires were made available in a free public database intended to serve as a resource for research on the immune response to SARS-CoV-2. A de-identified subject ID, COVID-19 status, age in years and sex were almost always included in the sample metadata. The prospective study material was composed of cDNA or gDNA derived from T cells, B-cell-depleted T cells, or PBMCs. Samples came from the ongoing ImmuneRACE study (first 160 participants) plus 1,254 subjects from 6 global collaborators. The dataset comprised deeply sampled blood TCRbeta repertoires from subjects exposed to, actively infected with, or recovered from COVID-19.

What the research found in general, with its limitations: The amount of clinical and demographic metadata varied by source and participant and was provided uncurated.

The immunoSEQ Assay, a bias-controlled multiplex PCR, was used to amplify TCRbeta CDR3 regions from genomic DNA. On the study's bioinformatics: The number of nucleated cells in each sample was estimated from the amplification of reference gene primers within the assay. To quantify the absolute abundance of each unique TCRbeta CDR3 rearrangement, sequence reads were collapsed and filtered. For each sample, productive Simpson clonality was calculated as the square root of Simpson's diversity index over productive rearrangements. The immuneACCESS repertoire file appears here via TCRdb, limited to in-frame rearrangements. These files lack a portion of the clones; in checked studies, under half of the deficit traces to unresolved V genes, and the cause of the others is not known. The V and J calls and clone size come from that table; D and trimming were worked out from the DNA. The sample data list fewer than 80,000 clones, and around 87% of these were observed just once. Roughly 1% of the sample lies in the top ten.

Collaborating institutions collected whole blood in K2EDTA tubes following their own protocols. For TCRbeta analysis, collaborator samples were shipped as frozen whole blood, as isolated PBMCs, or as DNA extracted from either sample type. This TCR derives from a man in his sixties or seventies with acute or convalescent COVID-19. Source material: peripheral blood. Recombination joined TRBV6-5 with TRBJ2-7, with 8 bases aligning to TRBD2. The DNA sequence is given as TGTGCCAGCAGCCGCGGGGGGTCCTACGAGCAGTACTTC. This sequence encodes CASSRGGSYEQYF.